This T cell receptor (beta chain) was recovered during a study of cytomegalovirus exposure and HLA in healthy donors. Study-level findings and limits: The authors judged a highly shared variant cluster likely a sequencing artifact.

The PCR made use of 60 Vbeta and 13 Jbeta primers. TCRdb keeps only in-frame clones here, not all; method: immunoSEQ multiplex PCR. This table has 98,000 or so clones, 60% to 80% appearing once. Only one count was recorded for this clone. Its antigen is still unknown. This CDR3 has 15 amino acids. The germline V gene encodes CDR1 MNHEY and CDR2 SVGAGI. V gave up 8 bases and J gave up 6 bases, with 20 bases separating them. The V call is TRBV6-5, the J call TRBJ1-5; the D is unclear. Sequenced material: PBMCs. The receptor was isolated from a man aged 55 to 70 in good health and CMV-seropositive. The CDR3 bases are TGTGCCAGCTCTATAACGAGAGGGAATCGTCAGCCCCAGCATTTT. It yields the protein CASSITRGNRQPQHF.